The 3 T cell receptor beta chains given below trace back to one sample, sequenced in a study of T cell clonality in common variable immunodeficiency. The assay was immunoSEQ multiplex PCR, and TCRdb's table has in-frame clones only and misses some. The sample has approximately 81,000 clones, none seen only once. Source material: peripheral blood mononuclear cells. These receptors were collected from a person aged 18-70 years in good health.

This clone has a count of ten or more. The CDR3 end falls 3 residues outside the read, so it is completed with the germline J gene. The V gene is TRBV20-1, the J gene TRBJ2-1; TRBD1 is a possible D gene (6 bases). This CDR3 has 14 amino acids. Germline CDR1 is DFQATT and CDR2 is SNEGSKA (reference sequence). The V end was cut by 5 bases, the J end by 0 bases, with 11 bases between. The CDR3 reads CSAYPGVSYNEQFF. Partial CDR3 DNA: TGCAGTGCTTACCCAGGGGTCTCCTACAATGAG.

This clone was detected many times. The CDR3 end falls 3 residues outside the read, so it is completed with the germline J gene. The chain uses TRBV6-2 or TRBV6-3 and TRBJ1-2, with D possibly TRBD1 on 5 matching bases. Germline values: CDR1 MNHEY, CDR2 SVGEGT. This CDR3 region has 14 residues. Trimming shortened V by 0 bases and J by 7 bases, and 12 bases separated the two germline ends. The part of the CDR3 DNA that was read is TGTGCCAGCAGTTACTCGGTACAGAGGGGTGGC. Its translation is CASSYSVQRGG. From start to end, the CDR3 is CASSYSVQRGGYTF.

This clone was detected many times. The CDR3 end is not reached by the read, which stops 3 residues before it; the germline J gene fills it in. The V gene is TRBV10-3, the J gene TRBJ2-7; 8 bases agree with TRBD2. The germline CDR1 and CDR2 sequences are ENHRY and SYGVKD. The V and J ends lost 6 bases and 5 bases, in that order; junction bases with no gene match: 3. This CDR3 has 12 residues. The covered CDR3 bases are TGTGCCATCAGGGGACTAGAAGACGAG. Its protein product is CAIRGLEDE. The CDR3, in full, reads CAIRGLEDEQYF.